These T cell receptor beta chains were read from a single sample in a study of radiation and T cells in renal cell carcinoma. Assay: immunoSEQ multiplex PCR; the TCRdb copy retains only in-frame clones and omits some. The sample includes approximately 170,000 clones, roughly nine tenths of them seen just once. This specimen was blood, taken from a patient whose treatment included radiotherapy and nephrectomy. The receptors were sampled from a woman aged 50 to 60 with renal cell carcinoma. Each CDR3 is given with its conserved first and last residue.

j_call v_call cdr3_aa
TRBJ2-6 TRBV5-1 CASSRTGANVLTF
TRBJ2-3 TRBV5-1 CASSLETGLLTQYF
TRBJ1-4 TRBV5-1 CATQTGPNEKLFF
TRBJ2-6 TRBV4-1 CASSQDPGGSGANVLTF
TRBJ1-4 TRBV9 CASSVEGRFNEKLFF
TRBJ2-5 TRBV7-3 CASSLNGQGATQYF
TRBJ2-2 TRBV16 CASSQSPGGTGELFF
TRBJ1-6 TRBV6-1 CASGRALSYNSPLHF
TRBJ2-5 TRBV7-2 CASSLLSGLAGTQETQYF
TRBJ2-4 TRBV6-1 CASSRGAGSTDIQYF
TRBJ2-7 TRBV14 CASSHGVTYEQYF
TRBJ1-3 TRBV14 CASSQDRFVGNPSRGEPGNTIYF
TRBJ1-5 TRBV6-5 CASSSTGPSNQPQHF
TRBJ2-7 TRBV29-1 CSVGQVGSYEQYF
TRBJ2-5 TRBV6-1 CASSEAAGQGRETQYF
TRBJ2-1 TRBV6-1 CASRGWTSGYNEQFF
TRBJ1-2 TRBV18 CASSPSGSGTGKNYGYTF
TRBJ2-7 TRBV2 CASSTTGFAFEQYF
TRBJ2-1 TRBV10-3 CAISESTSGYNEQFF
TRBJ2-7 TRBV10-1 CASSDVGGRGSEQYF
TRBJ2-1 TRBV4-3 CASSQDRVYEQFF
TRBJ1-5 TRBV4-1 CASSQDRDLHSNQPQHF
TRBJ2-5 TRBV7-8 CASSPYIIRRAQETQYF
TRBJ2-2 TRBV5-1 CASSLRGQGDTGELFF
TRBJ1-3 TRBV5-4 CASSQDRDGNTIYF
TRBJ1-5 TRBV2 CASSAGTLSNQPQHF
TRBJ2-7 TRBV4-1 CASSSASGVEDYEQYF
TRBJ2-7 TRBV7-2 CASSPRQGPYEQYF
TRBJ2-1 TRBV15 CATSRDAGQGAAQFF
TRBJ2-7 TRBV6-5 CASSYSNRGFYEQYF
TRBJ2-7 TRBV5-6 CASSPLAGGYEQYF
TRBJ2-7 TRBV5-5 CASSLGQGGYEQYF
TRBJ1-5 TRBV13 CASSLGRGRLKPQHF
TRBJ1-6 TRBV13 CASSLGTGTGGNSPLHF
TRBJ2-3 TRBV5-5 CASGSGGGSTDTQYF
TRBJ1-1 TRBV30 CAWGNRDPSAAFF
TRBJ2-3 TRBV6-1 CASSVRRGGPEDTQYF
TRBJ2-2 TRBV11-3 CASSLEGAANTGELFF
TRBJ1-6 TRBV6-1 CASKVGGRDSPLHF
TRBJ1-2 TRBV6-1 CASSESVPYGYTF
TRBJ2-5 TRBV5-1 CASSLTSGGGETQYF
TRBJ1-3 TRBV6-5 CASSSTGGYGNTIYF
TRBJ1-1 TRBV18 CASSPGPGVDTEAFF
TRBJ2-7 TRBV18 CASSPAPQSYEQYF
TRBJ1-5 TRBV6-6 CASSHRDRGSNQPQHF
TRBJ1-6 TRBV5-8 CASSLVETGGNSPLHF
TRBJ1-2 TRBV5-6 CASSLTPSGGLNYGYTF
TRBJ2-5 TRBV7-2 CASSLKDLGTQYF
TRBJ2-7 TRBV2 CASRGPYREWEQYF
TRBJ2-1 TRBV7-8 CASSLVLRGTSGGANEQFF
TRBJ2-5 TRBV11-2 CASSSREETQYF
TRBJ1-1 TRBV9 CASSVFDGLGTEAFF
TRBJ1-2 TRBV5-1 CASSLEGQGIDGYTF
TRBJ2-1 TRBV6-6 CASSFSGGVKTGEQFF
TRBJ2-1 TRBV10-1 CASQAGGPGNEQFF